This TCR beta chain is from a study of blood T cell repertoires in COVID-19. Study-level background: The cDNA or gDNA used as material had been derived from T cells, B-cell-depleted T cells, or PBMCs.

TCRdb's copy holds only in-frame clones and misses some; the assay was immunoSEQ multiplex PCR. The sample gives a few hundred thousand clones, 84% of which show up once; roughly 6.2% is in the top ten. This clone has only one observation. Germline trimming cut 3 bases from V and 10 bases from J; bases unmatched to any gene: 4. The CDR3 extends over 14 amino acids. Germline CDR1 SGHNT, CDR2 YENEEA. The chain recombines TRBV11-3 with TRBJ1-6; TRBD1 matches at 9 bases. The sequenced sample consisted of PBMCs or T cells enriched from blood (not recorded which). The receptor's source is a woman between 40 and 55 years old who had recovered from COVID-19. The CDR3 DNA follows: TGTGCCAGCAGCTTCGGGACAGGGTCATCACCCCTCCACTTT. It encodes CASSFGTGSSPLHF.